The 13 T cell receptor beta chains below come from one sample, sequenced in a study of B cell selection in AIRE deficiency. Sorting defined conventional CD4 T cells as CD4+CD127+. The repertoire was sequenced with immunoSEQ multiplex PCR; TCRdb's copy has only in-frame clones and lacks some. The table includes tens of thousands of clones, roughly 97% detected once. Material for sequencing was CD4+CD127+ conventional T cells sorted from PBMCs. These receptors came from a human donor in good health.

The chain combines TRBV5-1 with TRBJ2-7, with D unresolved. This CDR3 is built from 13 residues. From germline, CDR1 is SGHRS and CDR2 YFSETQ. The ends were cut back, 0 bases at V and 2 bases at J, with 6 bases in the middle. The CDR3 region is CASSLEQPYEQYF. CDR3 coding DNA: TGCGCCAGCAGCTTGGAACAGCCCTACGAGCAGTACTTC.

The gene calls are TRBV4-2 and TRBJ2-3; 11 bases align to TRBD2. The CDR3 length is 18 residues. Germline assignment: CDR1 LGHNA and CDR2 YNFKEQ. The trim removed 1 base at V and 0 bases at J, leaving 6 bases unmatched. This CDR3 reads CASSQGTSGRWSTDTQYF. For the CDR3, the DNA is TGTGCCAGCAGCCAAGGAACTAGCGGGAGATGGAGCACAGATACGCAGTATTTT.

This chain uses TRBV5-8 with TRBJ1-5; no clear D. Looked up from germline, CDR1 is SGHTS and CDR2 is YDEGEE. V was clipped by 0 bases and J by 7 bases, with 11 bases between them. The CDR3 spans 14 residues. The CDR3 nucleotides are TGTGCCAGCAGCTTGGAGGTAAAGAACCAGCCCCAGCATTTT. Protein: CASSLEVKNQPQHF. Based on the CDR3 plus reference TRBV5-8 and TRBJ1-5, the full variable domain is EAGVTQSPTHLIKTRGQQATLRCSPISGHTSVYWYQQALGLGLQFLLWYDEGEERNRGNFPPRFSGRQFPNYSSELNVNALELEDSALYLCASSLEVKNQPQHFGDGTRLSIL.

The genes are TRBV27 and TRBJ2-1, with D possibly being TRBD1 or TRBD2 (5 bases each). The germline CDR1 and CDR2 sequences are MNHEY and SMNVEV (reference sequence). V shed 7 bases and J shed 1 base, with 17 bases lying between them. CDR3 length: 16 amino acids. The CDR3 region has the DNA TGTGCCAGCATCCCCCTGGGGGAGAAGTCCTACAATGAGCAGTTCTTC. Translating gives CASIPLGEKSYNEQFF.

This clone was seen a single time. The J gene is TRBJ1-1, the V gene TRBV5-6; 8 bases map to TRBD1. CDR3 length equals 15 residues. Germline CDR1 SGHDT, CDR2 YYEEEE. Losses at the gene ends were 0 bases for V and 5 bases for J; bases not matched to a gene: 6. CDR3 loop: CASSLGYRGSTEAFF. The DNA of the CDR3 is TGTGCCAGCAGCTTGGGGTACAGGGGGAGTACTGAAGCTTTCTTT.

The rearrangement uses TRBV29-1 and TRBJ2-7; D is undetermined. Trimming took 4 bases from V and 0 from J, leaving 7 bases between them. This CDR3 has 12 amino acids. Germline V gene data show CDR1 as SQVTM and CDR2 as ANQGSEA. CDR3 amino acids: CSVGADSYEQYF. Here the CDR3 DNA reads TGCAGCGTTGGGGCAGACTCCTACGAGCAGTACTTC.

This clone was picked up one time. The chain is built from TRBV30 and TRBJ1-6; no clear D. V was trimmed by 0 bases and J by 7 bases, leaving 7 bases between them. This CDR3 has 13 residues. Germline values: CDR1 GTSNPN, CDR2 SVGIG (reference sequence). Here the CDR3 reads CAWSVQTNSPLHF. The CDR3 DNA is TGTGCCTGGAGTGTGCAGACAAATTCACCCCTCCACTTT.

This clone has more than one count but fewer than ten. The J gene is TRBJ1-5, the V gene TRBV28, with TRBD1 matching over 8 bases. The CDR3 totals 14 residues. V dropped 6 bases and J dropped 3; count of bases not matched to a gene: 4. Germline V gene sequence: CDR1 MDHEN, CDR2 SYDVKM. The CDR3, as DNA: TGTGCCAGCAGAGGACAGGGATACAATCAGCCCCAGCATTTT. Translation gives CASRGQGYNQPQHF.

The chain couples TRBV9 to TRBJ2-5; TRBD1 is a possible D gene (6 bases). V lost 0 bases and J lost 4, with 10 bases in between. The CDR3 loop spans 14 amino acids. Germline V CDR1 and CDR2: SGDLS, YYNGEE. Written as DNA, the CDR3 is TGTGCCAGCAGCGTAGAACCAGGGGTAGAGACCCAGTACTTC. Its translation is CASSVEPGVETQYF.

The chain is built from TRBV7-9 and TRBJ1-3; the match to TRBD1 covers 9 bases. Germline loops: CDR1 SEHNR, CDR2 FQNEAQ (reference sequence). The CDR3 has 17 residues. Unmatched junction bases numbered 8, after V lost 5 bases and J lost 0 bases. The CDR3 loop reads CASSPGQGALSGNTIYF. The CDR3, as DNA: TGTGCCAGCAGCCCGGGACAGGGTGCCCTCTCTGGAAACACCATATATTTT.

The chain combines TRBV18 with TRBJ2-1; D gene unclear. Germline CDR1 is KGHSH and CDR2 is LQKENI. CDR3 length: 13 amino acids. Trimming stripped 3 bases from V and 7 bases from J, with 10 bases between. CDR3 DNA sequence: TGTGCCAGCTCACCTTTGTCTGGGAATGAGCAGTTCTTC. Translated, it gives CASSPLSGNEQFF.

The chain has TRBV11-2 and TRBJ2-7; 7 bases line up with TRBD2. CDR1 and CDR2 from the germline V gene are SGHAT and FQNNGV. The CDR3 runs 16 residues. Trimming removed 3 bases from V and 6 bases from J; junction bases left unmatched: 14. DNA of the CDR3: TGTGCCAGCAGCTTCACTCCAGCCCAAGGGAGGGGCGAGCAGTACTTC. It specifies CASSFTPAQGRGEQYF.

This clone was detected only a few times. The chain joins TRBV7-8 to TRBJ2-1; D possibly corresponds to TRBD1 (5 bases). Germline CDR1 SGHVS, CDR2 FQNEAQ. V lost 1 base and J lost 0, with 7 bases in between. The CDR3 has 15 amino acids. The CDR3 nucleotides are TGTGCCAGCAGCTTAGTAAGGGGCTCCTACAATGAGCAGTTCTTC. This sequence encodes CASSLVRGSYNEQFF.